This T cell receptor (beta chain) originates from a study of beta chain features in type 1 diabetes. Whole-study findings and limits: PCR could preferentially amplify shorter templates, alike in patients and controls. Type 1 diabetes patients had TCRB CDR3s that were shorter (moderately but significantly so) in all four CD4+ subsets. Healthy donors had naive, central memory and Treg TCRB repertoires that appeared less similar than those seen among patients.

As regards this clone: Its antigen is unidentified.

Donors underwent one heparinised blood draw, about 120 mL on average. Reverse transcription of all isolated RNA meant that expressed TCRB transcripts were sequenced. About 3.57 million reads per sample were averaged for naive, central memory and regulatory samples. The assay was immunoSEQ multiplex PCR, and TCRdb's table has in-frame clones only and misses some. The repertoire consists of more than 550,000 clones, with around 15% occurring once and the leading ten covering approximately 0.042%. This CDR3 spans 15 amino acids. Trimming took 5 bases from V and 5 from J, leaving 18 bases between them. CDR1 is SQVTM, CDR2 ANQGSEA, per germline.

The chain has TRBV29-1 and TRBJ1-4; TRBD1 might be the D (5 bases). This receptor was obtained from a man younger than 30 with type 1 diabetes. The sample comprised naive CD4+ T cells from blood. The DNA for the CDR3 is TGCAGCGTTTCTGTCGGGGGATCCGCGAATGAAAAACTGTTTTTT. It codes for CSVSVGGSANEKLFF.